A single sample is the source of the 24 T cell receptor beta chains below, sequenced in a study of cytomegalovirus exposure and HLA in healthy donors. The PCR was carried out with 60 Vbeta primers and 13 Jbeta primers. This table comes from immunoSEQ multiplex PCR, and its TCRdb copy is limited to in-frame clones, with some not included. Of 150,000 or so clones detected, around 77% appear once; the ten largest clones hold 6.7%. Sample: PBMCs. These receptor sequences come from a woman in her thirties or forties in good health and CMV-seropositive.

The rearrangement links TRBV5-4 to TRBJ2-3; TRBD1 matches at 7 bases. V trimming: 4 bases; J trimming: 6 bases; junction bases outside the gene matches: 8. The CDR3 is 14 amino acids. Germline CDR1 SGHNT, CDR2 YYREEE (reference sequence). The CDR3, as DNA: TGTGCCAGCAGCCACAGGGGAGAGGCGGATACGCAGTATTTT. Protein: CASSHRGEADTQYF.

This rearrangement joins TRBV7-6 to TRBJ2-7; the D is unclear. The V and J ends lost 1 base and 7 bases respectively, with 14 bases between them. The CDR3 totals 14 residues. Germline V gives CDR1 SGHVS, CDR2 FNYEAQ. CDR3 coding DNA: TGTGCCAGCAGCTTAGTAACCCTACCCGGGGAGCAGTACTTC. This sequence encodes CASSLVTLPGEQYF.

The rearrangement joins TRBV28 to TRBJ2-3; the D is unclear. Per the germline V gene, CDR1 is MDHEN and CDR2 is SYDVKM. V gave up 1 base and J gave up 0 bases, with 8 bases separating them. This CDR3 spans 15 amino acids. CDR3 sequence: CASSLYSGSTDTQYF. Here the CDR3 DNA reads TGTGCCAGCAGTTTATATTCCGGGAGCACAGATACGCAGTATTTT. The complete variable domain, with remaining parts taken from reference TRBV28 and TRBJ2-3, reads DVKVTQSSRYLVKRTGEKVFLECVQDMDHENMFWYRQDPGLGLRLIYFSYDVKMKEKGDIPEGYSVSREKKERFSLILESASTNQTSMYLCASSLYSGSTDTQYFGPGTRLTVL.

This clone has only a few counts. The chain uses TRBV7-9 and TRBJ1-3; possible D gene TRBD1, 5 bases. The germline V gene has CDR1 SEHNR and CDR2 FQNEAQ (reference sequence). V dropped 7 bases and J dropped 2 bases, with 9 bases sitting between them. This CDR3 has 13 residues. CDR3 region: CASKAGTGNTIYF. DNA for the CDR3: TGTGCCAGCAAGGCAGGGACTGGAAACACCATATATTTT.

The chain carries TRBV6-6 and TRBJ1-3, with D hard to call. In germline, CDR1 is MNHNY, CDR2 SVGAGI (reference sequence). V was clipped by 5 bases and J by 0 bases, with 11 bases between them. The CDR3 runs 15 residues. In DNA, the CDR3 is TGTGCCAGCAGTGCCCTAGCTAACTCTGGAAACACCATATATTTT. Translation gives CASSALANSGNTIYF.

The chain joins TRBV28 to TRBJ1-6; 7 nucleotides agree with TRBD1. Germline-derived CDR1 and CDR2 are MDHEN and SYDVKM. The CDR3 totals 16 residues. V lost 6 bases and J lost 3; bases outside the gene matches: 8. Here the CDR3 DNA reads TGTGCCAGCAGGGAAAACAGGGGAGTCTATAATTCACCCCTCCACTTT. This sequence encodes CASRENRGVYNSPLHF.

On this clone: Other DNA variants within this sample encode the same CDR3. The chain employs TRBV5-6 and TRBJ2-3, with 11 positions matching TRBD2. This CDR3 spans 15 amino acids. The V gene end was trimmed by 8 bases and the J gene end by 7 bases; junction bases not matched to a gene: 12. CDR1 is SGHDT, CDR2 YYEEEE, per germline. The CDR3 sequence is CASILSGGAWNTQYF. As DNA, the CDR3 is TGTGCCAGTATCCTTAGCGGGGGGGCTTGGAATACGCAGTATTTT.

The V call is TRBV6-5, the J call TRBJ1-2; perhaps TRBD1 as D (6 bases). The germline V and J ends were trimmed by 6 bases and 5 bases, with 13 bases remaining between them. The CDR3 length is 13 residues. The germline V gene encodes CDR1 MNHEY and CDR2 SVGAGI. DNA of the CDR3: TGTGCCAGCAGCTACGGGACACATTATGGCTACACCTTC. Its translation is CASSYGTHYGYTF.

The rearrangement joins TRBV7-2 to TRBJ2-7, with 8 bases that match TRBD1. The CDR3 has 13 residues. Germline V lookup: CDR1 SGHTA, CDR2 FQGNSA. V shed 5 bases, J shed 4 bases, and the junction held 4 bases outside the gene matches. The CDR3 region has the DNA TGTGCCAGCAGCACAGGGACAGGTTACGAGCAGTACTTC. It specifies CASSTGTGYEQYF.

This clone was seen a handful of times. The chain couples TRBV5-1 to TRBJ2-1, with D possibly matching TRBD1 (5 bases). In germline, CDR1 is SGHRS, CDR2 YFSETQ. This CDR3 is 15 amino acids long. V was pared by 4 bases and J by 5 bases, with 16 bases between. The CDR3 DNA is TGCGCCAGCAGCCGTGCCAGGGATTACGACAATGAGCAGTTCTTC. This translates into CASSRARDYDNEQFF.

The rearrangement links TRBV5-4 to TRBJ2-5; 9 bases are shared with TRBD2. The CDR3 totals 13 residues. Germline loops: CDR1 SGHNT, CDR2 YYREEE (reference sequence). J was trimmed by 5 bases and V by 4 bases; bases with no gene match: 3. The chain's CDR3 is CASSPSGVETQYF. DNA of the CDR3: TGTGCCAGCAGCCCTAGCGGGGTTGAGACCCAGTACTTC.

The CDR3 region has the DNA TGTGCCATCAGCGCGGACAAGGCGGCTGAAGCTTTCTTT. Its translation: CAISADKAAEAFF. V and J are TRBV10-3 and TRBJ1-1; D is perhaps TRBD1 (5 bases). V was shortened by 6 bases and J by 6 bases, with 14 bases between the two germline ends. Germline V gene data show CDR1 as ENHRY and CDR2 as SYGVKD. This CDR3 contains 13 residues.

The CDR3 bases are TGTGCCAGCAGTAGGGGACACCTATATGGCTACACCTTC. Encoded protein: CASSRGHLYGYTF. V and J are TRBV6-5 and TRBJ1-2, with D perhaps matching TRBD1 (6 bases). The CDR3 totals 13 residues. Trimming left V 5 bases short and J 5 bases short, with 12 bases between. Germline CDR1 MNHEY, CDR2 SVGAGI.

The count of this clone is one. The CDR3 region has the DNA TGCAGCACCCGGACAGGGAACAATGAGCAGTTCTTC. Amino acid sequence: CSTRTGNNEQFF. The chain has TRBV29-1 and TRBJ2-1; 8 bases align to TRBD1. After removal of 8 bases from V and 5 bases from J, the junction contained 5 bases not matched to a gene. The CDR3 sequence is 12 residues long. Germline values: CDR1 SQVTM, CDR2 ANQGSEA.

DNA for the CDR3: TGTGCCAGCAGCACCCCTGGGCGGGGGGGTGGGACCGGGGAGCTGTTTTTT. Translation: CASSTPGRGGGTGELFF. The genes are TRBV4-2 and TRBJ2-2; 9 positions agree with TRBD2. Germline values: CDR1 LGHNA, CDR2 YNFKEQ. The V and J ends lost 5 bases and 5 bases, in that order; junction bases with no gene match: 12. This CDR3 comprises 17 residues.

The rearrangement uses TRBV9 and TRBJ2-3; no clear D. Between the trimmed V and J ends, which lost 3 bases and 4 bases, there was a span of 6 bases. This CDR3 spans 12 amino acids. CDR1 and CDR2 from the germline V gene are SGDLS and YYNGEE. The DNA for the CDR3 is TGTGCCAGCAGCGCAAGCTCAGATACGCAGTATTTT. Residues: CASSASSDTQYF.

This clone was observed a handful of times. The V call is TRBV27, the J call TRBJ1-5; D not resolved. Trimming removed 4 bases at V and 3 bases at J, with 13 bases between. Germline V CDR1 and CDR2: MNHEY, SMNVEV (reference sequence). The CDR3 sequence is 15 residues long. CDR3 DNA sequence: TGTGCCAGCAGTTCCTGGCTGGGCGACAATCAGCCCCAGCATTTT. Its protein product is CASSSWLGDNQPQHF.

The rearrangement links TRBV19 to TRBJ2-7, with 10 bases matching TRBD1. The CDR3 is 14 residues long. The junction had 6 bases not matched to a gene; V was cut back by 4 bases and J by 6 bases. Germline CDR1 reads LNHDA; CDR2 reads SQIVND (reference sequence). In nucleotides, the CDR3 is TGTGCCAGTAGTAAACCGGGACAGGGGTCCGAGCAGTACTTC. Translation gives CASSKPGQGSEQYF.

V and J are TRBV7-9 and TRBJ2-5; 7 nucleotides agree with TRBD2. Unmatched junction bases numbered 2, after V lost 2 bases and J lost 2 bases. There are 14 residues in the CDR3. CDR1 is SEHNR, CDR2 FQNEAQ, per germline (reference sequence). The CDR3 nucleotides are TGTGCCAGCAGCTTATCAGCGGGGCAAGAGACCCAGTACTTC. As protein: CASSLSAGQETQYF.

The table lists this clone with a count of one. The chain carries TRBV5-4 and TRBJ2-7, with 10 bases aligning to TRBD1. The CDR3 loop spans 15 amino acids. The V segment lost 0 bases and the J segment 2 bases; nucleotides outside the gene matches: 2. CDR1 SGHNT and CDR2 YYREEE come from the germline V gene (reference sequence). The CDR3 DNA is TGTGCCAGCAGCTTGGGGACAGGGGGGGCCTACGAGCAGTACTTC. The encoded protein is CASSLGTGGAYEQYF.

V usage is TRBV7-3 and J usage is TRBJ2-3, with a weak D call TRBD2 (6 bases). The V and J ends lost 1 base and 3 bases respectively, with 11 bases between them. The CDR3 is 15 amino acids. CDR1 and CDR2 from the germline V gene are SGHTA and FQGTGA. CDR3 sequence: CASSLMAGRTDTQYF. Written as DNA, the CDR3 is TGTGCCAGCAGCTTAATGGCGGGGCGGACAGATACGCAGTATTTT. Looking up the rest from reference TRBV7-3 and TRBJ2-3 gives the full variable domain: GAGVSQTPSNKVTEKGKYVELRCDPISGHTALYWYRQSLGQGPEFLIYFQGTGAADDSGLPNDRFFAVRPEGSVSTLKIQRTERGDSAVYLCASSLMAGRTDTQYFGPGTRLTVL.

This clone occurred once. CDR3 in amino acids: CASRQRQDPNTEAFF. CDR3 nucleotides: TGTGCCAGCAGGCAAAGACAGGACCCGAACACTGAAGCTTTCTTT. The rearrangement joins TRBV2 to TRBJ1-1, with D tentatively TRBD1 (6 bases). The CDR3 has 15 amino acids. V was pared by 6 bases and J by 1 base, with 15 bases between. The V gene's germline CDR1 is SNHLY and CDR2 FYNNEI.

J is TRBJ1-5 and V is TRBV30; the D gene is possibly TRBD1 (5 bases). Looked up from germline, CDR1 is GTSNPN and CDR2 is SVGIG (reference sequence). V gave up 0 bases and J gave up 0 bases, with 15 bases separating them. The CDR3 is 17 amino acids. CDR3 loop: CAWSVSRTPDSNQPQHF. For the CDR3, the DNA is TGTGCCTGGAGTGTTTCTAGGACACCCGATAGCAATCAGCCCCAGCATTTT.

J is TRBJ1-2 and V is TRBV5-6; tentatively, D is TRBD1 (6 bases). This CDR3 region has 12 residues. The germline gives CDR1 SGHDT, CDR2 YYEEEE. V lost 7 bases, J lost 8 bases, and 15 bases lay in between. CDR3 DNA sequence: TGTGCCAGCGGCGTGGGGGCCTGGGGCTACACCTTC. Encoded protein: CASGVGAWGYTF.